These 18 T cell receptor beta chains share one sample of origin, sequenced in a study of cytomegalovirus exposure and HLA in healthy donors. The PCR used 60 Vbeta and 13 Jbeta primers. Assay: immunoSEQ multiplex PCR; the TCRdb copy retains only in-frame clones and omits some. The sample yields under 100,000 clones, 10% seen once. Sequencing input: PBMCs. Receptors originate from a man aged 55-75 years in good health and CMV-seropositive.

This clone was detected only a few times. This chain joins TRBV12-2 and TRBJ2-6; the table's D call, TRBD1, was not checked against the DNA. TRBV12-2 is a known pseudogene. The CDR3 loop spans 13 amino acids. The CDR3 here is CASPGDGANVLTF. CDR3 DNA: TGTGCAAGCCCAGGGGATGGGGCCAACGTCCTGACTTTC.

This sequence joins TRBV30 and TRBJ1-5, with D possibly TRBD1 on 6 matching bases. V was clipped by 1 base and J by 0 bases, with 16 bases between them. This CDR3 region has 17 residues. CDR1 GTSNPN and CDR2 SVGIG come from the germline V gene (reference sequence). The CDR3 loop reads CAWSGGQTGLSNQPQHF. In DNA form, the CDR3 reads TGTGCCTGGAGTGGGGGGCAGACAGGTCTTAGCAATCAGCCCCAGCATTTT.

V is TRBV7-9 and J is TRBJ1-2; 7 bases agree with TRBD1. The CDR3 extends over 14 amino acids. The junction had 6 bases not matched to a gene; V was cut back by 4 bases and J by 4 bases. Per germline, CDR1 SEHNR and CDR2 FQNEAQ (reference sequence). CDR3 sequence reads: CASSYGQETYGYTF. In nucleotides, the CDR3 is TGTGCCAGCAGCTACGGACAGGAGACCTATGGCTACACCTTC.

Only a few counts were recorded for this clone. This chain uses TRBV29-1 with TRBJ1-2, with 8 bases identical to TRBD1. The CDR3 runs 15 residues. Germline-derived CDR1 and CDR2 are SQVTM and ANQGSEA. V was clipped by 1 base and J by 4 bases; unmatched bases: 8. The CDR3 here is CSVEGGQGYGYGYTF. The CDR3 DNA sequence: TGCAGCGTTGAAGGAGGACAGGGATATGGCTATGGCTACACCTTC. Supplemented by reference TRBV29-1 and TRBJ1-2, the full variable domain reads SAVISQKPSRDICQRGTSLTIQCQVDSQVTMMFWYRQQPGQSLTLIATANQGSEATYESGFVIDKFPISRPNLTFSTLTVSNMSPEDSSIYLCSVEGGQGYGYGYTFGSGTRLTVV.

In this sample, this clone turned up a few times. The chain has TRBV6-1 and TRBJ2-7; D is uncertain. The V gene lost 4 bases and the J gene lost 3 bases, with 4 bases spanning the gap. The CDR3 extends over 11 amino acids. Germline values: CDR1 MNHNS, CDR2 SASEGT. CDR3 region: CASSANYEQYV. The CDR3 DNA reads TGTGCCAGCAGTGCTAACTACGAGCAGTACGTC.

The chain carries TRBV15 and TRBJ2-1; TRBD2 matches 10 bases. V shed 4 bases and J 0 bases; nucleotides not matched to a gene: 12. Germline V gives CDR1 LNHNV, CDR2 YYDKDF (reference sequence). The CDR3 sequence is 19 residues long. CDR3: CATSTPTSGSPSSYNEQFF. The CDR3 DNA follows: TGTGCCACCAGCACCCCGACTAGCGGGTCCCCGAGCTCCTACAATGAGCAGTTCTTC.

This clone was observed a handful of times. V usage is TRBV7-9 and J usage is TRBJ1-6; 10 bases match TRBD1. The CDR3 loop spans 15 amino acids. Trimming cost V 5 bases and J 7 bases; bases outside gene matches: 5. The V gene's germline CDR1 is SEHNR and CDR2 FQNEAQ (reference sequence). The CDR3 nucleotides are TGTGCCAGCAGCCGAGGACAGGGGGGCAATTCACCCCTCCACTTT. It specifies CASSRGQGGNSPLHF.

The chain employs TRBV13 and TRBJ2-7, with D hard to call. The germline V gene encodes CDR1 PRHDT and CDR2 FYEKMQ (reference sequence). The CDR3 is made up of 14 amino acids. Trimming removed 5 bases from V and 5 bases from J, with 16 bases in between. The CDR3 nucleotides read TGTGCCAGCAGCCATCGACAAATCCTCCACGAGCAGTACTTC. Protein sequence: CASSHRQILHEQYF.

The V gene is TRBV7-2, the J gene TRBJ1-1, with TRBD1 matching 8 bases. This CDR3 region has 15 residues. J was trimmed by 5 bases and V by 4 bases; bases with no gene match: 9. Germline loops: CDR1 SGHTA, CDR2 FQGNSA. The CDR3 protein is CASSSQTTGGTEAFF. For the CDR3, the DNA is TGTGCCAGCAGCTCTCAGACTACAGGGGGGACTGAAGCTTTCTTT.

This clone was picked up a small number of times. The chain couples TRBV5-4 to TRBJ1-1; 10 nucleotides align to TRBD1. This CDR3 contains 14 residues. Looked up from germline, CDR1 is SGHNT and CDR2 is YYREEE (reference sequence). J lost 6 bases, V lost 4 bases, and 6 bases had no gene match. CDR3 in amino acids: CASSPDRGLPEAFF. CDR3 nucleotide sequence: TGTGCCAGCAGCCCCGACAGGGGGCTTCCTGAAGCTTTCTTT.

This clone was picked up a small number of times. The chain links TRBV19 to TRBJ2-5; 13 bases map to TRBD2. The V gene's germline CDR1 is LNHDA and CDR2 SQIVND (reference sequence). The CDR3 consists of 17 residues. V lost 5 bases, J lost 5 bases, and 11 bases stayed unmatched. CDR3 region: CASSPLRLAGGRETQYF. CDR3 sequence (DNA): TGTGCCAGTAGTCCTCTGAGACTAGCGGGAGGAAGGGAGACCCAGTACTTC.

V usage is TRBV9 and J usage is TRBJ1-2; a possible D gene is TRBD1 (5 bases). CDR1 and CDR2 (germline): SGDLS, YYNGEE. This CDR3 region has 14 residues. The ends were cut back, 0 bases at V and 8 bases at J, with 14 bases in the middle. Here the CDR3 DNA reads TGTGCCAGCAGCGTAGATCAACAGGCCCGGGGCTACACCTTC. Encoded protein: CASSVDQQARGYTF.

The chain's CDR3 is CAISDNRAGETQYF. CDR3 bases: TGTGCCATCAGTGATAACAGGGCAGGGGAGACCCAGTACTTC. The gene calls are TRBV10-3 and TRBJ2-5, with D perhaps matching TRBD1 (6 bases). In germline, CDR1 is ENHRY, CDR2 SYGVKD. V lost 3 bases, J lost 5 bases, and 13 bases lay in between. The CDR3 extends over 14 amino acids.

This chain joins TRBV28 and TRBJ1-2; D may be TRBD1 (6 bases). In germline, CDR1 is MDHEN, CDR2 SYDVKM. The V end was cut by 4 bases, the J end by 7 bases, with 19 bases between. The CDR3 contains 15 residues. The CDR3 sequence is CASSSSYRETGGYTF. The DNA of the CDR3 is TGTGCCAGCAGTTCCTCCTACAGGGAAACAGGTGGCTACACCTTC.

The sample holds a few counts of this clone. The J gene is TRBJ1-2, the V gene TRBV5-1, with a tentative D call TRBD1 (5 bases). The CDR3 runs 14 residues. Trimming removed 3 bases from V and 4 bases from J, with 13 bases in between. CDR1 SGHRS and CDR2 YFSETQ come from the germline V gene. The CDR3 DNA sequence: TGCGCCAGCAGCTCGTATGACAGTTCCTATGGCTACACCTTC. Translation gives CASSSYDSSYGYTF.

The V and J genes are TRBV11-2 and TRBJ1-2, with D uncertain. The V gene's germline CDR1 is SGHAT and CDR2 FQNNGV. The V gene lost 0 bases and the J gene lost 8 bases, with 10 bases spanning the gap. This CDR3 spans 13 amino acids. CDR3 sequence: CASSLDGGLGYTF. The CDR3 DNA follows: TGTGCCAGCAGCTTAGATGGAGGTCTGGGCTACACCTTC.

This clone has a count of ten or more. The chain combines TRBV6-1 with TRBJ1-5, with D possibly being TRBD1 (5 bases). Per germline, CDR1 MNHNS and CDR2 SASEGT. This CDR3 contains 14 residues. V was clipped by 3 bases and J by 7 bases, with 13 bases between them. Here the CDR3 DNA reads TGTGCCAGCAGTGAGAATGGGGGGTACCAGCCCCAGCATTTT. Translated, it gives CASSENGGYQPQHF.

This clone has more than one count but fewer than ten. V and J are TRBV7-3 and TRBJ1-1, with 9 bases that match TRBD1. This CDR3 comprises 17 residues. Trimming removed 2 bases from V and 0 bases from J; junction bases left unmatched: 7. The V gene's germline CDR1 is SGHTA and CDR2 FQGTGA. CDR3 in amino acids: CASSLWVGTGMNTEAFF. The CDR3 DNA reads TGTGCCAGCAGCTTATGGGTAGGGACAGGGATGAACACTGAAGCTTTCTTT.